One TCR beta chain is described in this entry. This record comes from a study of cytomegalovirus exposure and HLA in healthy donors. The PCR was carried out with 60 Vbeta primers and 13 Jbeta primers. The protocol was immunoSEQ multiplex PCR, while the TCRdb copy is restricted to in-frame clones and leaves out a portion. The sample consists of about 120,000 clones, roughly 70% of them appearing once. CDR1 is KGHSH, CDR2 LQKENI, per germline. V was cut by 2 bases and J by 3 bases, with 11 bases left in between. This CDR3 region has 14 residues. V gene TRBV18 combines with J gene TRBJ2-7; possibly TRBD1 for D (7 bases). The sequence came from a man aged 25 to 40 in good health and CMV-seronegative. Specimen: PBMCs. CDR3 nucleotide sequence: TGTGCCAGCTCACCAGGCAGGGGGGACTACGAGCAGTACTTC. It codes for CASSPGRGDYEQYF.